This TCR beta chain derives from a study of blood T cell repertoires in COVID-19. The CDR3 extends over 16 amino acids. CDR1 is MDHEN and CDR2 is SYDVKM in the germline V gene. V was pared by 5 bases and J by 6 bases, with 13 bases of the junction left unmatched. Profiling relied on immunoSEQ multiplex PCR, and the TCRdb table lists in-frame clones only, not all of them. The sample comprises 85,000 to 120,000 clones, about 91% of which are singletons, and less than 5.5% rests with the top ten. Source material: peripheral blood. The chain carries TRBV28 and TRBJ1-2, with TRBD1 matching over 9 bases. The sequence derives from a young man with acute or convalescent COVID-19. This CDR3 reads CASSPANSGTGHGYTF. In DNA, the CDR3 is TGTGCCAGCAGTCCCGCCAACTCCGGGACAGGGCATGGCTACACCTTC.